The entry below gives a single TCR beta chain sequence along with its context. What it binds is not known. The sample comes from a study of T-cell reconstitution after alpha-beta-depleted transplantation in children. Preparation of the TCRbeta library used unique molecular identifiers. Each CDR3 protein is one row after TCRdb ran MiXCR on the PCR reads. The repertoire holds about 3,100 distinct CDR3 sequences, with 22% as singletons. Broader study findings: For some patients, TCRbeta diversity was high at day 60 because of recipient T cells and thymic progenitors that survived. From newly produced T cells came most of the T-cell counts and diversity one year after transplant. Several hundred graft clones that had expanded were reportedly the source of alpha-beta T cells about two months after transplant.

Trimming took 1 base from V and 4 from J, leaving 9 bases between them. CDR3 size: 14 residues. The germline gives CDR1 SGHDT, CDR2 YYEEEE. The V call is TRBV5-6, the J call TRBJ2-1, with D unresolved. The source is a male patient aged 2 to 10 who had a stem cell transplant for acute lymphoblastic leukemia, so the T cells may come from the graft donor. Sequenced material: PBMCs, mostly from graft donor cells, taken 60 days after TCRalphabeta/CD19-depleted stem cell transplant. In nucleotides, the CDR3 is TGTGCCAGCAGCTTGTCACAGTTGTACAATGAGCAGTTCTTC. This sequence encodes CASSLSQLYNEQFF.